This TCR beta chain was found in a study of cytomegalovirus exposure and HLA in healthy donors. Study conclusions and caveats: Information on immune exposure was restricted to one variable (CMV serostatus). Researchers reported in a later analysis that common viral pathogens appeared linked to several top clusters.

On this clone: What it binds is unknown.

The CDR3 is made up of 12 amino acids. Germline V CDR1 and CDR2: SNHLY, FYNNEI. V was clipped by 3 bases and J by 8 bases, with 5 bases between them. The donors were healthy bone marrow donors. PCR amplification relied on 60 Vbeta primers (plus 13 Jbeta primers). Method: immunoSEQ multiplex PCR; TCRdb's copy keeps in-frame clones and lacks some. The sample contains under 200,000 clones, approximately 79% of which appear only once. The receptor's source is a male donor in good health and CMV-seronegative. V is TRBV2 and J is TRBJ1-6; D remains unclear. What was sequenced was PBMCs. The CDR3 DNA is TGTGCCAGCAGTGACAGTTATTCACCCCTCCACTTT. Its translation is CASSDSYSPLHF. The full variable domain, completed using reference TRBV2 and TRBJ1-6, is EPEVTQTPSHQVTQMGQEVILRCVPISNHLYFYWYRQILGQKVEFLVSFYNNEISEKSEIFDDQFSVERPDGSNFTLKIRSTKLEDSAMYFCASSDSYSPLHFGNGTRLTVT.